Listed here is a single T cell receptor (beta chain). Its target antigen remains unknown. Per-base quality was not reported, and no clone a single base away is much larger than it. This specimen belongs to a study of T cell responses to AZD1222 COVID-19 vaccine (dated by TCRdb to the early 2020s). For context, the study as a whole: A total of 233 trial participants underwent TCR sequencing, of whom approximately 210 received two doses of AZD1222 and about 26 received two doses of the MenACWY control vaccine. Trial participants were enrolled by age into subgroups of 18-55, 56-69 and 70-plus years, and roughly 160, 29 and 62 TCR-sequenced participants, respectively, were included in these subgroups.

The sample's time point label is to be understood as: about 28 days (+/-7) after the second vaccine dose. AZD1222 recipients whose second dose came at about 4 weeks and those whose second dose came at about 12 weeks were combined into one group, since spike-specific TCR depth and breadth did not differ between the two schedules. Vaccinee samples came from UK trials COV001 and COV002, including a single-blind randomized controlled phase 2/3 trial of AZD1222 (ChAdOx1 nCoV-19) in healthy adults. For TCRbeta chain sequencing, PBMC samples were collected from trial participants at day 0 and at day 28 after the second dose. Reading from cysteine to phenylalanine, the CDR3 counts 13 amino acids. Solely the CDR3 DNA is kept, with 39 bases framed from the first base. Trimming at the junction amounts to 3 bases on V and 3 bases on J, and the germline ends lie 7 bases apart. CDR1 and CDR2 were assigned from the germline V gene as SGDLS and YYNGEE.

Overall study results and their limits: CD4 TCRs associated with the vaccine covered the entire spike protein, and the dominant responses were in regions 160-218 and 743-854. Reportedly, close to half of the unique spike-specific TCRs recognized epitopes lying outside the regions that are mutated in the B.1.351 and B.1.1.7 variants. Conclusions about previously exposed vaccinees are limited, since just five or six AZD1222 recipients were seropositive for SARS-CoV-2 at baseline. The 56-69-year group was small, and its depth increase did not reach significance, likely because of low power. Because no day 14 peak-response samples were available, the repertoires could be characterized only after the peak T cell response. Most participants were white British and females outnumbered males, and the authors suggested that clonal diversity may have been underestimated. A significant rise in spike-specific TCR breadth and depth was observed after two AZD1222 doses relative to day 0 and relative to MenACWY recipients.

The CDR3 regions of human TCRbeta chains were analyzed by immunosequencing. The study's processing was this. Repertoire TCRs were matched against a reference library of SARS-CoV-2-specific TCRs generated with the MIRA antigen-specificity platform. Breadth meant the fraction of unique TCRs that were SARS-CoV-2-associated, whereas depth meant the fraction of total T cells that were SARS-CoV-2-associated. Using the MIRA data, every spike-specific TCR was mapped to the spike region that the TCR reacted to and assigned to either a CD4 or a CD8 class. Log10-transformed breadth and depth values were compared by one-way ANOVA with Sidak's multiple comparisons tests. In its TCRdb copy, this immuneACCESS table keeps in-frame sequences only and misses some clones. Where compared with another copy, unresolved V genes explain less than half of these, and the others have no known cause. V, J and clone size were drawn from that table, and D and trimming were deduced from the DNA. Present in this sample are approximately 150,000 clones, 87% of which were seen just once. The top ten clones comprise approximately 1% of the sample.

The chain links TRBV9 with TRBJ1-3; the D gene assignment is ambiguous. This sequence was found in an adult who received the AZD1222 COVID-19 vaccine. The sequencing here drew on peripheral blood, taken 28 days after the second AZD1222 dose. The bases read TGTGCCAGCAGCGGGCTCAATGGAAACACCATATATTTT. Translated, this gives CASSGLNGNTIYF.